This T cell receptor (beta chain) derives from a study of blood T cell repertoires in COVID-19. V was pared by 4 bases and J by 4 bases, with 9 bases of the junction left unmatched. The germline V gene has CDR1 SNHLY and CDR2 FYNNEI. This CDR3 has 16 amino acids. The data were produced by immunoSEQ multiplex PCR, yet TCRdb's version contains in-frame clones alone and is incomplete. The sample consists of 200,000 to 300,000 clones, more than 70% of them appearing once. Sequenced: peripheral blood. The receptor's source is a woman in her twenties or thirties with COVID-19, enrolled during active disease. V is TRBV2 and J is TRBJ1-2; 10 bases match TRBD1. The CDR3 DNA is TGTGCCAGCAGTGGACAGGGGGCGGTGGGAAGCTATGGCTACACCTTC. Its protein product is CASSGQGAVGSYGYTF.